The entry that follows covers one T cell receptor (beta chain) sequence. Its recognized antigen is unknown. Per-nucleotide qualities are absent, and no much larger clonotype sits a single base away. The germline V end is reduced by 3 bases and the J end by 4 bases; junction bases left unmatched: 12. CDR1 and CDR2 (MNHEY, SMNVEV) derive from the germline V gene (reference sequence). The CDR3 contains 17 residues, cysteine and phenylalanine counted. Only CDR3 DNA is held: 51 bases, read in frame from base 1. The data derive from a study of blood T cell repertoires in COVID-19 (dated by TCRdb to 2018 to 2021). With regard to the full study: Collaborator samples came from the United States, Italy and Spain and covered acute and convalescent phases of COVID-19. A freely available public database, intended as a resource for researchers studying the immune response to SARS-CoV-2, is where the repertoires were released. The material from the prospective study consisted of cDNA or gDNA derived from T cells, B-cell-depleted T cells, or PBMCs. Nearly every sample came with metadata listing a de-identified subject ID, COVID-19 status, age in years and sex. The dataset comprised deeply sampled blood TCRbeta repertoires from subjects exposed to, actively infected with, or recovered from COVID-19. The samples were drawn from the first 160 participants of the ongoing ImmuneRACE study and from 1,254 subjects provided by 6 global collaborators. Where available, HLA class I and class II types were taken from metadata supplied by the sample provider and were not determined by assay-based typing.

Participants in the prospective study were enrolled through a virtual design, were aged roughly 18 to 95 years, and lived in fewer than 30 United States geographic areas. In the prospective study, cohorts were assigned on the basis of participant-reported clinical history obtained from a screening survey and a study questionnaire. Recovered participants in ImmuneRACE Cohort 3 were defined by two consecutive negative NP/OP PCR tests, clearance by a healthcare professional, or resolution of symptoms. Mobile phlebotomists in the prospective study collected whole blood, serum and a nasopharyngeal or oropharyngeal swab from every participant. Prospective study participants could optionally give additional blood draws and questionnaires over an approximately 2-month period. Before DNA extraction, prospective study blood samples were shipped either frozen or at room temperature. Paper-wide results and their limitations: How much clinical and demographic metadata was included differed by source and by participant, and the metadata was provided uncurated.

The immunoSEQ Assay, a bias-controlled multiplex PCR, was used to amplify TCRbeta CDR3 regions from genomic DNA. The study's own analysis went as follows. Within the assay, amplification of reference gene primers was used to estimate how many nucleated cells each sample contained. Sequence reads were collapsed and filtered to measure the absolute abundance of every unique TCRbeta CDR3 rearrangement. Productive Simpson clonality was computed per sample as the square root of Simpson's diversity index over productive rearrangements. This is the immuneACCESS table as TCRdb keeps it, with only in-frame sequences that have V and J called. A part of the clones is gone; compared with another copy, unresolved V genes explain less than half, and the rest is unexplained. V, J and clone size derive from that table, while D and trimming were established from the DNA sequence. The sample contains roughly 330,000 clones, roughly 87% of them found a single time. Approximately 5% of the sample goes to the ten largest clones.

The sample consisted of PBMCs or T cells enriched from blood (not recorded which). The TCR originated in a woman aged 25 to 39 who had recovered from COVID-19. The V gene is TRBV27 and the J gene is TRBJ1-2; 9 central nucleotides agree with TRBD1. The CDR3 reads CASSFISGTGLSYGYTF. Here is the DNA: TGTGCCAGCAGTTTTATCTCCGGGACAGGGTTATCCTATGGCTACACCTTC.